The clone carrying this T cell receptor (beta chain) was observed once. Per germline, CDR1 SGHRS and CDR2 YFSETQ. Trimming removed 7 bases at V and 14 bases at J, with 16 bases between. This CDR3 region has 11 residues. The entry originates in a study of T cell responses to AZD1222 COVID-19 vaccine. The assay was immunoSEQ multiplex PCR, and TCRdb's table has in-frame clones only and misses some. The sample lists about 72,000 clones, over 75% occurring once. This clonotype originated in an adult in good health. The sequenced sample was peripheral blood, obtained on day 0 of AZD1222 vaccination. The rearrangement uses TRBV5-1 and TRBJ2-1; D ambiguous. Written as DNA, the CDR3 is TGCGCCAGCCGCGACTCGGTCGAGGAGTTCTTC. Translated: CASRDSVEEFF.